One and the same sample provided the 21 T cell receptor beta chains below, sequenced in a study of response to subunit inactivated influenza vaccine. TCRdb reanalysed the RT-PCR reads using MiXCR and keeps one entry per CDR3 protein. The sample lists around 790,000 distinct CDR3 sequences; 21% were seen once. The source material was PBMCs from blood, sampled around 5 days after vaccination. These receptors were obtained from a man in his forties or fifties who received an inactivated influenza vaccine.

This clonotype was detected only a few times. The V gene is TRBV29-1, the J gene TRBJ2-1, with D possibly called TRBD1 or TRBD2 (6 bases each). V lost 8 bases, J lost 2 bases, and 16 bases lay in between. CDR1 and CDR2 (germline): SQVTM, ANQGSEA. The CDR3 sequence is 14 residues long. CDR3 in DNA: TGCAGCCTCCGAGGGGGAGGTCCCTACAATGAGCAGTTCTTC. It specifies CSLRGGGPYNEQFF.

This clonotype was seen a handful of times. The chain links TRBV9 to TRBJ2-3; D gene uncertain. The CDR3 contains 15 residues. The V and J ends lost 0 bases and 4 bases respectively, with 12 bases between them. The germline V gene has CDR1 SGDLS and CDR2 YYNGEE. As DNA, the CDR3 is TGTGCCAGCAGCGTAGAGGGCAGTCACCCAGATACGCAGTATTTT. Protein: CASSVEGSHPDTQYF.

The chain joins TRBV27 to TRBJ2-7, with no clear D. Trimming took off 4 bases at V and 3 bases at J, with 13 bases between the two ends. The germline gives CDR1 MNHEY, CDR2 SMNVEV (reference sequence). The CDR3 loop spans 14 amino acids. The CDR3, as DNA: TGTGCCAGCAGTTCCCGGACCCGAAACTACGAGCAGTACTTC. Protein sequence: CASSSRTRNYEQYF.

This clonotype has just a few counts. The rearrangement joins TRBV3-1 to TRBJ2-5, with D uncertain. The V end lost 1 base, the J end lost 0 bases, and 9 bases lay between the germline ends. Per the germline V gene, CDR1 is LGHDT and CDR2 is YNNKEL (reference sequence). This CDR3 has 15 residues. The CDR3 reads CASSQVAVYQETQYF. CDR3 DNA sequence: TGTGCCAGCAGCCAAGTTGCAGTGTACCAAGAGACCCAGTACTTC.

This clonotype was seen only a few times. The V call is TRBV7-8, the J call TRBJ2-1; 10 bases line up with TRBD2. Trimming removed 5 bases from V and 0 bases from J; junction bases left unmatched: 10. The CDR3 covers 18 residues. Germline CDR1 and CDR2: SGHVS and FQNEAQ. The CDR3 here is CASSLIAGGEFSYNEQFF. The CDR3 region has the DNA TGTGCCAGCAGCCTCATAGCGGGGGGCGAGTTCTCCTACAATGAGCAGTTCTTC.

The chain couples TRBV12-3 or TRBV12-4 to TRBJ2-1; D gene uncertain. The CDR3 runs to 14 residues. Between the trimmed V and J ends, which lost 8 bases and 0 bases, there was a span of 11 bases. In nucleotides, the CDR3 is TGTGCCAGCCACTTGGGGATCTCCTACAATGAGCAGTTCTTC. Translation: CASHLGISYNEQFF.

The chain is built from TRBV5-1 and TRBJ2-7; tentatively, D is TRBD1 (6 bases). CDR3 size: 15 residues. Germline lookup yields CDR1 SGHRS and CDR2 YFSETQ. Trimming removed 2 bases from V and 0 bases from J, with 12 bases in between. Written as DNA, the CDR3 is TGCGCCAGCAGCTTCCCGGCAGGGGACTCCTACGAGCAGTACTTC. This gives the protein CASSFPAGDSYEQYF.

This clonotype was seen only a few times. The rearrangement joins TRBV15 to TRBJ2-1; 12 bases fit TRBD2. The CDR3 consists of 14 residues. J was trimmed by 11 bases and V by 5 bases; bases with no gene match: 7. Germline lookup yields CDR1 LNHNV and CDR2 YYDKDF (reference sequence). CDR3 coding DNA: TGTGCCACCAGCTCTAGCGGGAGGGCCAGTCAGCAGTTCTTC. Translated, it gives CATSSSGRASQQFF.

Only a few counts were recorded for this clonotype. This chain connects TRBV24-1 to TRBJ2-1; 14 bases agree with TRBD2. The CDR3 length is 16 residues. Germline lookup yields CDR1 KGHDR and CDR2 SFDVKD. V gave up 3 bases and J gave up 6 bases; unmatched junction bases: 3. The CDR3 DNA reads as TGTGCCACCAGTGATGCGGGACTAGCGGGAGTCAATGAGCAGTTCTTC. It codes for CATSDAGLAGVNEQFF.

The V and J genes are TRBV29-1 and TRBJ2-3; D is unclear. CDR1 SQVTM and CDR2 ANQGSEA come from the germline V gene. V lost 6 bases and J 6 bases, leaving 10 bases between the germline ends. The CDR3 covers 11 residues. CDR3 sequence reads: CSVAEMDTQYF. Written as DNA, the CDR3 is TGCAGCGTAGCAGAAATGGATACGCAGTATTTT.

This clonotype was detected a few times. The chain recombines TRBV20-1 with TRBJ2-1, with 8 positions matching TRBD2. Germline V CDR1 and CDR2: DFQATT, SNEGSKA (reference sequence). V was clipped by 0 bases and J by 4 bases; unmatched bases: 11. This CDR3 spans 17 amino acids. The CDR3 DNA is TGCAGTGCTAGAGATCCCGTGCCCAGCGGGAGATACAATGAGCAGTTCTTC. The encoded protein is CSARDPVPSGRYNEQFF.

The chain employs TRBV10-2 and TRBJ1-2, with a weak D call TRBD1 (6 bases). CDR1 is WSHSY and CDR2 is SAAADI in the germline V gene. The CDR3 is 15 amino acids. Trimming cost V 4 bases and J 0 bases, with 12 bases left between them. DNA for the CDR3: TGCGCCAGCAGTGCGGACAGTTACGCTAACTATGGCTACACCTTC. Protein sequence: CASSADSYANYGYTF.

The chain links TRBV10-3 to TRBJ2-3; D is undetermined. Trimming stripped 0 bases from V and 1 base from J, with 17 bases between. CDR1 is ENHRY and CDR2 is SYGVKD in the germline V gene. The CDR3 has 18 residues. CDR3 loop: CAISESISWQARTDTQYF. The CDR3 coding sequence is TGTGCCATCAGTGAGTCGATATCGTGGCAGGCTCGCACAGATACGCAGTATTTT.

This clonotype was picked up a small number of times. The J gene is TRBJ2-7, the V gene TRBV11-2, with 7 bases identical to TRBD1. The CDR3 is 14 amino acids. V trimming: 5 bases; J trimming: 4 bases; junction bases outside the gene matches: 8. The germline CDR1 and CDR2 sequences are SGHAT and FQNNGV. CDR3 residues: CASSTGTATYEQYF. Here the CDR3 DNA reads TGTGCCAGCAGCACCGGGACAGCGACGTACGAGCAGTACTTC.

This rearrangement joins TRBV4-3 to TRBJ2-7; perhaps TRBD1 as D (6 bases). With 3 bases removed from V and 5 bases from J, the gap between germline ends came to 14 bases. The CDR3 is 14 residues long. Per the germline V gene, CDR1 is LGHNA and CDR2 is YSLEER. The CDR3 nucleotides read TGCGCCAGCAGCCAGAATACAGGGACCCACGAGCAGTACTTC. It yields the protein CASSQNTGTHEQYF.

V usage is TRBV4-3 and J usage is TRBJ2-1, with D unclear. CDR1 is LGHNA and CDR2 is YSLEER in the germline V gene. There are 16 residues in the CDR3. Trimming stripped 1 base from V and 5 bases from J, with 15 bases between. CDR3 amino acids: CASSQGNRNLDNEQFF. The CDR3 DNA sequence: TGCGCCAGCAGCCAAGGGAATAGGAATTTGGACAATGAGCAGTTCTTC.

CDR3 nucleotide sequence: TGTGCCAGCTCCTCGGCCAGCGGGAGCAATGAGCAGTTCTTC. Translation: CASSSASGSNEQFF. The rearrangement joins TRBV18 to TRBJ2-1; 8 bases line up with TRBD2. The CDR3 spans 14 residues. Trimming cost V 6 bases and J 6 bases; bases outside gene matches: 7. CDR1 is KGHSH and CDR2 is LQKENI in the germline V gene.

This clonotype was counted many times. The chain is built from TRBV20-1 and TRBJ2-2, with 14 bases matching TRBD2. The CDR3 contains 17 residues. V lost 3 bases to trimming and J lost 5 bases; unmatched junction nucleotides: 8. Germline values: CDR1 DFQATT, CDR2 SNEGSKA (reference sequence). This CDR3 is CSASDPGLAGVTGELFF. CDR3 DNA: TGCAGTGCTAGCGACCCGGGACTAGCGGGAGTAACCGGGGAGCTGTTTTTT.

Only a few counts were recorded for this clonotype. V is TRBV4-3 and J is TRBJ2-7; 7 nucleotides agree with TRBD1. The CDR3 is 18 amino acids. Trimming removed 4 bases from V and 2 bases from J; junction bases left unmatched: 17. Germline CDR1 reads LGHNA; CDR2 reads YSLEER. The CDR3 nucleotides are TGCGCCAGCAGCCGATACCAGGGACCCGGGACAGAAGCCTACGAGCAGTACTTC. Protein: CASSRYQGPGTEAYEQYF.

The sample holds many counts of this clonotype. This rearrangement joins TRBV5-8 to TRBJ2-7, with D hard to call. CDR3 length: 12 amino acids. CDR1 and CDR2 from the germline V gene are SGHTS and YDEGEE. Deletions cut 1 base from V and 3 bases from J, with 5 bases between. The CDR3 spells CASSLNNYEQYF. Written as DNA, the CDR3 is TGTGCCAGCAGCTTGAACAACTACGAGCAGTACTTC. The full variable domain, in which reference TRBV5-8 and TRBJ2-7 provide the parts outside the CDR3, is EAGVTQSPTHLIKTRGQQATLRCSPISGHTSVYWYQQALGLGLQFLLWYDEGEERNRGNFPPRFSGRQFPNYSSELNVNALELEDSALYLCASSLNNYEQYFGPGTRLTVT.

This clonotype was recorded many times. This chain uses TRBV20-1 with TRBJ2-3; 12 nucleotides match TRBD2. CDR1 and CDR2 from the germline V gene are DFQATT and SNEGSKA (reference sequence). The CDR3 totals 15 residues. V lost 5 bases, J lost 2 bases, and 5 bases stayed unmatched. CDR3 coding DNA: TGCAGTGCTCGCCGACTAGCGGGGGCCACAGATACGCAGTATTTT. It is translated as CSARRLAGATDTQYF.